These 32 T cell receptor beta chains came from one sample sequenced in a study of blood T cell repertoires in COVID-19. Method: immunoSEQ multiplex PCR; TCRdb's copy keeps in-frame clones and lacks some. The sample records approximately 200,000 clones, 90% being singletons. Material: PBMCs or T cells enriched from blood (not recorded which). These receptors all come from a man aged 30 to 39 who had recovered from COVID-19.

This chain's CDR3 is CASTDGTVHQPQHF. DNA of the CDR3: TGTGCCAGCACCGACGGGACAGTTCATCAGCCCCAGCATTTT. This chain joins TRBV28 and TRBJ1-5, with 7 bases fitting TRBD1. Germline CDR1 and CDR2: MDHEN and SYDVKM. Losses at the gene ends were 7 bases for V and 5 bases for J; bases not matched to a gene: 8. The CDR3 is 14 residues long.

The DNA for the CDR3 is TGCGCCAGCAGCTTGGTTGGCGCGGGGGACACAGATACGCAGTATTTT. Its translation is CASSLVGAGDTDTQYF. The rearrangement uses TRBV5-1 and TRBJ2-3; 7 bases map to TRBD2. Germline V gives CDR1 SGHRS, CDR2 YFSETQ. The CDR3 is 16 amino acids. J lost 2 bases, V lost 0 bases, and 6 bases had no gene match.

V is TRBV29-1 and J is TRBJ1-1, with 8 bases matching TRBD1. Germline lookup yields CDR1 SQVTM and CDR2 ANQGSEA. The CDR3 length is 13 residues. With 6 bases clipped from V and 0 bases from J, the junction kept 3 bases outside the gene matches. The DNA for the CDR3 is TGCAGCGTCGGACAGGGCGTGAACACTGAAGCTTTCTTT. It codes for CSVGQGVNTEAFF.

This chain uses TRBV4-3 with TRBJ2-7; 8 nucleotides align to TRBD2. This CDR3 spans 15 amino acids. Trimming removed 3 bases from V and 2 bases from J; junction bases left unmatched: 6. Germline V lookup: CDR1 LGHNA, CDR2 YSLEER. For the CDR3, the DNA is TGCGCCAGCAGCCAGTATCGGGAGGGGGCCTACGAGCAGTACTTC. Protein sequence: CASSQYREGAYEQYF.

V gene TRBV6-1 combines with J gene TRBJ2-1; unclear D gene. The CDR3 runs 12 residues. Trimming took off 2 bases at V and 3 bases at J, with 2 bases between the two ends. Germline V lookup: CDR1 MNHNS, CDR2 SASEGT. CDR3 sequence reads: CASSERYNEQFF. The CDR3 nucleotides are TGTGCCAGCAGTGAACGCTACAATGAGCAGTTCTTC.

The chain combines TRBV2 with TRBJ1-2, with D perhaps TRBD1 (6 bases). The germline V and J ends were trimmed by 10 bases and 5 bases, with 14 bases remaining between them. CDR3 length: 12 residues. Germline loops: CDR1 SNHLY, CDR2 FYNNEI. The CDR3 DNA is TGTGCCATAAGGGCAGGGGCTTATGGCTACACCTTC. This codes for CAIRAGAYGYTF.

CDR3 sequence (DNA): TGTGCCAGCAGTCAGCGGAACTCCTACGAGCAGTACTTC. It yields the protein CASSQRNSYEQYF. The chain is built from TRBV6-9 and TRBJ2-7, with a weak D call TRBD2 (5 bases). CDR1 is MNHGY, CDR2 SVAAGI, per germline. The CDR3 is made up of 13 amino acids. The germline V and J ends were trimmed by 5 bases and 0 bases, with 8 bases remaining between them.

The chain carries TRBV10-1 and TRBJ1-1; D possibly corresponds to TRBD1 (6 bases). Germline V gives CDR1 WNHNN, CDR2 SYGVQD (reference sequence). Deletions cut 3 bases from V and 4 bases from J, with 12 bases between. The CDR3 spans 14 residues. The CDR3 sequence: CASSESRGTTEAFF. The CDR3 DNA reads as TGCGCCAGCAGTGAATCGAGGGGGACCACTGAAGCTTTCTTT.

The CDR3 DNA sequence: TGTGCCAGCAGCCCAAAGGGACAGTCGTACGAGCAGTACTTC. It is translated as CASSPKGQSYEQYF. The chain has TRBV9 and TRBJ2-7; 7 bases agree with TRBD1. Germline CDR1 is SGDLS and CDR2 is YYNGEE. V was clipped by 4 bases and J by 4 bases; unmatched bases: 8. The CDR3 runs 14 residues. The full variable domain, its missing parts supplied by reference TRBV9 and TRBJ2-7, is DSGVTQTPKHLITATGQRVTLRCSPRSGDLSVYWYQQSLDQGLQFLIQYYNGEERAKGNILERFSAQQFPDLHSELNLSSLELGDSALYFCASSPKGQSYEQYFGPGTRLTVT.

The chain employs TRBV7-2 and TRBJ2-1; TRBD1 agrees at 10 bases. This CDR3 contains 15 residues. With V trimmed by 1 base and J by 7 bases, 4 bases remained unmatched. The V gene's germline CDR1 is SGHTA and CDR2 FQGNSA. The CDR3 protein is CASSLGGTGANEQFF. CDR3 nucleotides: TGTGCCAGCAGCTTAGGAGGGACAGGGGCTAATGAGCAGTTCTTC.

This chain connects TRBV18 to TRBJ2-5, with D possibly TRBD1 on 7 matching bases. This CDR3 has 14 residues. V gave up 3 bases and J gave up 1 base, with 9 bases separating them. Germline CDR1 reads KGHSH; CDR2 reads LQKENI. CDR3 sequence: CASSPRDSQETQYF. The CDR3 DNA reads TGTGCCAGCTCACCGCGGGACAGCCAAGAGACCCAGTACTTC.

This clone was seen only once. The chain uses TRBV5-1 and TRBJ1-3; 12 bases agree with TRBD1. The trim removed 4 bases at V and 3 bases at J, leaving 5 bases unmatched. Germline lookup yields CDR1 SGHRS and CDR2 YFSETQ. This CDR3 is 16 amino acids long. Here the CDR3 DNA reads TGCGCCAGCAGCCCGGGACAGGGGGCTTTTGGAAACACCATATATTTT. Translating it yields CASSPGQGAFGNTIYF.

The chain is built from TRBV18 and TRBJ1-1; 11 nucleotides agree with TRBD1. Germline V gene sequence: CDR1 KGHSH, CDR2 LQKENI. V trimming: 3 bases; J trimming: 7 bases; junction bases outside the gene matches: 7. This CDR3 spans 15 amino acids. CDR3 coding DNA: TGTGCCAGCTCACCCCGGGACAGGGGGGATAATGAAGCTTTCTTT. Amino acid sequence: CASSPRDRGDNEAFF.

The rearrangement links TRBV29-1 to TRBJ2-4, with a weak D call TRBD2 (6 bases). Germline lookup yields CDR1 SQVTM and CDR2 ANQGSEA. This CDR3 has 12 amino acids. Trimming took off 4 bases at V and 8 bases at J, with 12 bases between the two ends. CDR3 bases: TGCAGCGTTGTCGACCCGGGGGACATTCAGTACTTC. Encoded protein: CSVVDPGDIQYF. The full variable domain, in which reference TRBV29-1 and TRBJ2-4 provide the parts outside the CDR3, is SAVISQKPSRDICQRGTSLTIQCQVDSQVTMMFWYRQQPGQSLTLIATANQGSEATYESGFVIDKFPISRPNLTFSTLTVSNMSPEDSSIYLCSVVDPGDIQYFGAGTRLSVL.

The rearrangement links TRBV6-7 to TRBJ1-1, with 7 nucleotides matching TRBD1. TRBV6-7 is given ORF status, its function remaining uncertain. The CDR3 sequence is 15 residues long. V lost 2 bases and J lost 7; bases outside the gene matches: 10. The CDR3 here is CASSYPPRDRLEAFF. Here the CDR3 DNA reads TGTGCCAGCAGTTACCCACCCCGGGACAGACTTGAAGCTTTCTTT.

This sequence joins TRBV7-9 and TRBJ1-6, with no clear D. This CDR3 spans 14 amino acids. With 3 bases removed from V and 4 bases from J, the gap between germline ends came to 7 bases. Germline assignment: CDR1 SEHNR and CDR2 FQNEAQ (reference sequence). DNA of the CDR3: TGTGCCAGCAGCTTCGAGGAGTATAATTCACCCCTCCACTTT. Its protein is CASSFEEYNSPLHF.

V and J are TRBV10-1 and TRBJ1-2, with D hard to call. This CDR3 comprises 13 residues. V was clipped by 2 bases and J by 3 bases, with 7 bases between them. Germline values: CDR1 WNHNN, CDR2 SYGVQD (reference sequence). CDR3: CASSEVRDYGYTF. CDR3 sequence (DNA): TGCGCCAGCAGTGAGGTCCGAGACTATGGCTACACCTTC.

The V call is TRBV9, the J call TRBJ1-6; TRBD1 matches at 7 bases. The J segment lost 10 bases and the V segment lost 0 bases, leaving 10 bases of the junction unmatched. Looked up from germline, CDR1 is SGDLS and CDR2 is YYNGEE. The CDR3 is 16 residues long. The CDR3 DNA reads TGTGCCAGCAGCGTAGGGGACAGTATGGGGAGGTCACCCCTCCACTTT. Translated: CASSVGDSMGRSPLHF.

DNA for the CDR3: TGTGCCAGCAGTTTTTTTCAAACGGGTGGGACTGAAGCTTTCTTT. This gives the protein CASSFFQTGGTEAFF. V is TRBV28 and J is TRBJ1-1; D call uncertain. Germline loops: CDR1 MDHEN, CDR2 SYDVKM. V gave up 3 bases and J gave up 5 bases, with 16 bases separating them. The CDR3 totals 15 residues.

The chain recombines TRBV7-9 with TRBJ2-1; TRBD1 aligns across 7 bases. Germline trimming cut 3 bases from V and 9 bases from J; bases unmatched to any gene: 8. The CDR3 has 14 residues. CDR1 is SEHNR and CDR2 is FQNEAQ in the germline V gene (reference sequence). CDR3 in DNA: TGTGCCAGCAGCTTGGCCGGGACAGTGAGTGAGCAGTTCTTC. Translation gives CASSLAGTVSEQFF.

The chain uses TRBV5-1 and TRBJ1-1, with TRBD1 matching over 9 bases. Germline V gene lookup returns CDR1 SGHRS and CDR2 YFSETQ. The V and J ends lost 3 bases and 11 bases, in that order; junction bases with no gene match: 11. The CDR3 has 14 residues. The CDR3 spells CASSSGQGRVVAFF. In DNA form, the CDR3 reads TGCGCCAGCAGCTCGGGACAGGGAAGAGTGGTCGCTTTCTTT.

This chain joins TRBV24-1 and TRBJ2-3; D might be TRBD2 (6 bases). There are 18 residues in the CDR3. V gave up 3 bases and J gave up 1 base, with 19 bases separating them. Germline assignment: CDR1 KGHDR and CDR2 SFDVKD. The CDR3 region is CATSDPGNPRGRTDTQYF. CDR3 in DNA: TGTGCCACCAGTGATCCCGGGAATCCGCGGGGTCGCACAGATACGCAGTATTTT.

The J gene is TRBJ2-3, the V gene TRBV28; tentative D call: TRBD1 (5 bases). Deletions cut 4 bases from V and 0 bases from J, with 8 bases between. Germline CDR1 reads MDHEN; CDR2 reads SYDVKM. This CDR3 has 14 amino acids. This chain's CDR3 is CASSSTVSTDTQYF. In nucleotides, the CDR3 is TGTGCCAGCAGTTCGACAGTGAGCACAGATACGCAGTATTTT.

The chain uses TRBV14 and TRBJ2-5, with a tentative D call TRBD1 (6 bases). CDR1 and CDR2 (germline): SGHDN, FVKESK. V lost 0 bases and J 3 bases, leaving 14 bases between the germline ends. CDR3 length: 16 residues. The DNA of the CDR3 is TGTGCCAGCAGCCAAGATCAGGGGTTCGGGAAAGAGACCCAGTACTTC. Residues: CASSQDQGFGKETQYF.

This rearrangement joins TRBV7-9 to TRBJ1-5; TRBD1 is a possible D gene (6 bases). Germline V gene data show CDR1 as SEHNR and CDR2 as FQNEAQ (reference sequence). Trimming pared 0 bases from V and 2 bases from J, leaving 14 bases between. The length of the CDR3 is 17 residues. The CDR3 here is CASSLALDSVGNQPQHF. Here the CDR3 DNA reads TGTGCCAGCAGCTTAGCCCTGGACAGCGTCGGCAATCAGCCCCAGCATTTT.

The chain couples TRBV18 to TRBJ1-6; 7 nucleotides line up with TRBD1. The CDR3 has 15 amino acids. Trimming cost V 2 bases and J 9 bases; bases outside gene matches: 7. The germline V gene has CDR1 KGHSH and CDR2 LQKENI. The CDR3 loop reads CASSPGQGERSPLHF. CDR3 nucleotide sequence: TGTGCCAGCTCACCAGGTCAGGGGGAGCGTTCACCCCTCCACTTT.

The chain couples TRBV10-2 to TRBJ1-5; TRBD1 is a possible D gene (5 bases). The CDR3 consists of 13 residues. Between the trimmed V and J ends, which lost 6 bases and 4 bases, there was a span of 10 bases. CDR1 is WSHSY, CDR2 SAAADI, per germline. CDR3 sequence (DNA): TGCGCCAGCAGCGGGGGGAATAATCAGCCCCAGCATTTT. Translation: CASSGGNNQPQHF.

The table lists this clone with a count of one. The V gene is TRBV19, the J gene TRBJ2-7; D call uncertain. Looked up from germline, CDR1 is LNHDA and CDR2 is SQIVND (reference sequence). The V end lost 2 bases, the J end lost 0 bases, and 8 bases lay between the germline ends. The CDR3 has 14 residues. CDR3 sequence (DNA): TGTGCCAGTAGTATAACGCCTACCTCCTACGAGCAGTACTTC. Translating it yields CASSITPTSYEQYF. The full variable domain, in which reference TRBV19 and TRBJ2-7 provide the parts outside the CDR3, is DGGITQSPKYLFRKEGQNVTLSCEQNLNHDAMYWYRQDPGQGLRLIYYSQIVNDFQKGDIAEGYSVSREKKESFPLTVTSAQKNPTAFYLCASSITPTSYEQYFGPGTRLTVT.

This clone was picked up one time. V is TRBV2 and J is TRBJ2-7, with a weak D call TRBD2 (6 bases). This CDR3 region has 13 residues. Germline CDR1 SNHLY, CDR2 FYNNEI. V lost 1 base and J 5 bases, leaving 9 bases between the germline ends. CDR3 in amino acids: CASSEGGEDEQYF. DNA of the CDR3: TGTGCCAGCAGTGAAGGGGGGGAGGACGAGCAGTACTTC.

This sequence joins TRBV6-5 and TRBJ2-1, with D unclear. The CDR3 runs 13 residues. Germline V CDR1 and CDR2: MNHEY, SVGAGI. The ends were cut back, 8 bases at V and 4 bases at J, with 12 bases in the middle. CDR3 protein: CASRMTLYNEQFF. The CDR3 coding sequence is TGTGCCAGCCGAATGACACTTTACAATGAGCAGTTCTTC.

The chain is built from TRBV6-6 and TRBJ2-3; a possible D gene is TRBD1 (5 bases). Germline CDR1 is MNHNY and CDR2 is SVGAGI (reference sequence). There are 14 residues in the CDR3. V lost 6 bases, J lost 3 bases, and 13 bases lay in between. CDR3 nucleotide sequence: TGTGCCAGCAGCCCCGTGGGGCGAACAGATACGCAGTATTTT. This gives the protein CASSPVGRTDTQYF.

The chain links TRBV6-5 to TRBJ2-6; TRBD1 aligns across 8 bases. The CDR3 sequence is 16 residues long. Trimming removed 4 bases from V and 3 bases from J; junction bases left unmatched: 5. Germline-derived CDR1 and CDR2 are MNHEY and SVGAGI. In DNA form, the CDR3 reads TGTGCCAGCAGTTTCTCACAGGGGGTTGGGGCCAACGTCCTGACTTTC. Encoded protein: CASSFSQGVGANVLTF.